This TCR beta chain appears in the sequencing data of a study of T cell repertoires in cytomegalovirus infection. This CDR3 region has 13 residues. Trimming stripped 2 bases from V and 4 bases from J, with 8 bases between. Germline CDR1 is MNHNY and CDR2 is SVGAGI (reference sequence). This clonotype was recorded once. TCRdb re-called the reads with MiXCR, one entry per CDR3 protein. The sample includes some 180,000 distinct CDR3 sequences, roughly 15% seen only once; the top ten take about 25%. This clonotype was obtained from a human donor in good health (CMV status not recorded). Some clones in this sample may be carry-over from other donors' samples. The chain employs TRBV6-6 and TRBJ2-5; D ambiguous. The source material was CD8+ T cells from PBMCs. Here the CDR3 reads CASSYEVGETQYF. Written as DNA, the CDR3 is TGTGCCAGCAGTTACGAGGTCGGAGAGACCCAGTACTTC.